This T cell receptor beta chain derives from a study of blood T cell repertoires in COVID-19. Across the study: PBMCs, B-cell-depleted T cells, or T cells provided the cDNA or gDNA that made up the material.

Methods used by the authors: Counts of nucleated cells, estimated from reference gene primer amplification, were obtained. Here immunoSEQ multiplex PCR was the method, and the copy in TCRdb shows in-frame clones only, minus some. That table furnishes V, J and clone size, whereas the DNA furnished D and trimming. The sample has approximately 210,000 clones, 88% seen once. Germline CDR1 is SGHRS and CDR2 is YFSETQ. This CDR3 region has 14 residues. The V and J ends lost 5 bases and 8 bases, in that order; junction bases with no gene match: 5. The sample taken for sequencing was peripheral blood. This TCR was sampled from a human donor in a cohort sampled during active COVID-19. J is TRBJ2-4 and V is TRBV5-1, with TRBD2 identical over 12 bases. The CDR3 nucleotides read TGCGCCAGCAGGAAGACTAGCGGGAGTTACATTCAGTACTTC. Protein sequence: CASRKTSGSYIQYF.